This T cell receptor beta chain was found in a study of low-dose radiotherapy and immunotherapy resistance in tumors. This clonotype was seen only once. This likely traces to a read error, being one base from a far larger clone. Alpha and beta chains were covered, as first-strand cDNA relied on TRAV- and TRBV-specific primers. A constant-region primer paired with the V-primer adapter amplified TCRs over about 18 PCR cycles. MiXCR, applied by TCRdb to the reads, yields one record per CDR3 protein. The sample shows roughly 60,000 distinct CDR3 sequences, about 23% of them seen only once. The time point is: before trial treatment. This TCR came from a male donor with prostate cancer. The specimen was PBMCs, collected before treatment.

The CDR3 reads CATLQEWGVEKLFF. The CDR3 nucleotides are TGTGCCACCCTACAGGAGTGGGGGGTCGAAAAACTGTTTTTT. The chain links TRBV27 to TRBJ1-4, with D perhaps matching TRBD1 (5 bases). Per germline, CDR1 MNHEY and CDR2 SMNVEV (reference sequence). This CDR3 spans 14 amino acids. V was cut by 10 bases and J by 8 bases, with 20 bases left in between.